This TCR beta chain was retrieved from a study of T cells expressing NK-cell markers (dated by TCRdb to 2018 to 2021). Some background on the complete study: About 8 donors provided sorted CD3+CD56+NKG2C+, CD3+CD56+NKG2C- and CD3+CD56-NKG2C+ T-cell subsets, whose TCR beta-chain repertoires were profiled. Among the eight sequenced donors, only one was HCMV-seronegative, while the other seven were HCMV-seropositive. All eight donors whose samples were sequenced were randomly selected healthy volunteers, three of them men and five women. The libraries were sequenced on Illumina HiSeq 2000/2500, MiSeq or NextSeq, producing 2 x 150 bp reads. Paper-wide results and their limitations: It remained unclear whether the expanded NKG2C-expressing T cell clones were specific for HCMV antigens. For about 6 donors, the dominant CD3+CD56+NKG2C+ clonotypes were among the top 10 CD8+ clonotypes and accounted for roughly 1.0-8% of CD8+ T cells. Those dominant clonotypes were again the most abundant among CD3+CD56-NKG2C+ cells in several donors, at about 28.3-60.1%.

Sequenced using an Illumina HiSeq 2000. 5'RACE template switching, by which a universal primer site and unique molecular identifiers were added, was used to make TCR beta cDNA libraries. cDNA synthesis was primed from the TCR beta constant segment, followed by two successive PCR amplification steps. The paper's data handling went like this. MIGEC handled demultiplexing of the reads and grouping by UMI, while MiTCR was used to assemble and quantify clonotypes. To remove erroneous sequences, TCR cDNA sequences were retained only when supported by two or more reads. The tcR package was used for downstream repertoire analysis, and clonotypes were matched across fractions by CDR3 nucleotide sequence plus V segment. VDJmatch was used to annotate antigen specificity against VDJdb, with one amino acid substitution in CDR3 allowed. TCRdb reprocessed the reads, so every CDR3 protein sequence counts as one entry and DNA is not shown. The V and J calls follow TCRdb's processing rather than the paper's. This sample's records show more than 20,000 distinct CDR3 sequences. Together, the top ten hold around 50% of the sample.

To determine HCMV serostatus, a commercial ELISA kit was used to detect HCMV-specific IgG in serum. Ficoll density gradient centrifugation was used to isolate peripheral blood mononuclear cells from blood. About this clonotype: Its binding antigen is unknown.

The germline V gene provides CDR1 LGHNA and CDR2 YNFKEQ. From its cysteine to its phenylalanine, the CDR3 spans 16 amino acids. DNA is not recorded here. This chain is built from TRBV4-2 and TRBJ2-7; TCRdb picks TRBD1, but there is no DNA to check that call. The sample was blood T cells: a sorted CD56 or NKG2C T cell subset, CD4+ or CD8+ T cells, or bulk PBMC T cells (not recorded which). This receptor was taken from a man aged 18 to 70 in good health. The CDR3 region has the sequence CASSQVGGTGAYEQYF.